The clone carrying this T cell receptor (beta chain) has a handful of counts. The germline gives CDR1 LNHDA, CDR2 SQIVND (reference sequence). V was trimmed by 4 bases and J by 5 bases, leaving 11 bases between them. CDR3 length: 13 amino acids. This entry belongs to a study of blood T cell repertoires in COVID-19. In the study overall: Samples taken during acute and convalescent COVID-19 were collected in the United States, Italy and Spain. PBMCs, B-cell-depleted T cells, or T cells were the source of the cDNA or gDNA that made up the material.

Original analysis: Reference gene primer amplification gave estimated nucleated cell counts. Measured with immunoSEQ multiplex PCR; TCRdb has only the in-frame clones, and not every one. The V and J calls and the clone size are those of that table, but D and trimming were determined from the DNA. The sample includes about 220,000 clones, less than 90% of them seen just once. The V call is TRBV19, the J call TRBJ1-1; a weak D match, TRBD1 (5 bases). Sequencing input: peripheral blood. This sequence originates from a man aged 35 to 55 with acute or convalescent COVID-19. The CDR3 coding sequence is TGTGCCAGTAGTAGGAGGGGTATGACTGAAGCTTTCTTT. Translated: CASSRRGMTEAFF.